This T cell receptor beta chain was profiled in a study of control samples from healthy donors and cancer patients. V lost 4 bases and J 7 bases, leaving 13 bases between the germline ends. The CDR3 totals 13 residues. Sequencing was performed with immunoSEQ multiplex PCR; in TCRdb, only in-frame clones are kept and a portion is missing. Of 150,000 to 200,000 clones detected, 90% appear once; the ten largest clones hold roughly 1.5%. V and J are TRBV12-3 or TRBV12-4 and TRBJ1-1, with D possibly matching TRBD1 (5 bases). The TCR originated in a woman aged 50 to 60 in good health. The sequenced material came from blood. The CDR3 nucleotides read TGTGCCAGCAGTTCCCAAATCGGGGGTGAAGCTTTCTTT. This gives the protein CASSSQIGGEAFF.